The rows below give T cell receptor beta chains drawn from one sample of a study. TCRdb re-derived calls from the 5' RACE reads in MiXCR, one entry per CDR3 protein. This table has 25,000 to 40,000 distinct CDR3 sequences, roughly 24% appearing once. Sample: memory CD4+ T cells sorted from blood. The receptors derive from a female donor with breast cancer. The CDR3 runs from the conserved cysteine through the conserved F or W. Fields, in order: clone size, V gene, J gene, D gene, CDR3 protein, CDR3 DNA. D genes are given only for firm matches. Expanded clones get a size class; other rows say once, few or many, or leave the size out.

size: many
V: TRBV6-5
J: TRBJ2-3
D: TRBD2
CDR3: CASSYVGELRESSTDTQYF
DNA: TGTGCCAGCAGTTATGTGGGAGAGTTGCGGGAGTCTAGCACAGATACGCAGTATTTT

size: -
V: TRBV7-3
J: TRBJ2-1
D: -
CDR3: CASSLILRAYGEQFF
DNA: TGTGCCAGCAGCTTAATACTACGGGCCTACGGTGAGCAGTTCTTC

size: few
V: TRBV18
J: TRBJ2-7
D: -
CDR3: CASSPDRIGSREQYF
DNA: TGTGCCAGCTCACCCGATCGGATTGGTTCGCGGGAGCAGTACTTC

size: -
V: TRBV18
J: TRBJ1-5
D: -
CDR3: CASSGGRYQPQHF
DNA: TGTGCCAGCTCAGGGGGCCGATATCAGCCCCAGCATTTT

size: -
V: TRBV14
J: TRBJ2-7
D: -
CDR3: CASSELPRYEQYF
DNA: TGTGCCAGCAGCGAACTTCCGCGCTACGAGCAGTACTTC

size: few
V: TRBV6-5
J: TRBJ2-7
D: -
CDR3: CASRSRRLGEQYF
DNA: TGTGCCAGCAGATCGAGGCGGCTTGGCGAGCAGTACTTC

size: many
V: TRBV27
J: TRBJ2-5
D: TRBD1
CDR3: CASSKRTGVETQYF
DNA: TGTGCCAGCAGTAAAAGGACAGGGGTCGAGACCCAGTACTTC

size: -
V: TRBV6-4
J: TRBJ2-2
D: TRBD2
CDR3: CASSDRTSGELFF
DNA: TGTGCCAGCAGTGATCGGACTAGCGGGGAGCTGTTTTTT

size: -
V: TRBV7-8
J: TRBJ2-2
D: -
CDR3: CASSVEFGGRTGELFF
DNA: TGTGCCAGCAGCGTTGAGTTTGGGGGGCGGACCGGGGAGCTGTTTTTT

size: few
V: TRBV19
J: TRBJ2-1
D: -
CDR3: CASSIGGEQFF
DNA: TGTGCCAGTAGTATAGGAGGAGAGCAGTTCTTC

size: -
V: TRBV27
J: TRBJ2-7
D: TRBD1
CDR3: CASSRGQGGYEQYF
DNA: TGTGCCAGCAGCCGGGGACAGGGTGGGTACGAGCAGTACTTC

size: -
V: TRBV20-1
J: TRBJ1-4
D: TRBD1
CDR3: CSAQTGGRGEKLFF
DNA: TGCAGTGCCCAAACAGGGGGTCGAGGTGAAAAACTGTTTTTT

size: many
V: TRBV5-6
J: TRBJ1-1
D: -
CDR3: CASSLGAGAEAFF
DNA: TGTGCCAGCAGCTTGGGGGCAGGCGCTGAAGCTTTCTTT

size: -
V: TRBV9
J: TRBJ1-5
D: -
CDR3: CASGGNGNQPQHF
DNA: TGTGCCAGCGGTGGGAATGGCAATCAGCCCCAGCATTTT

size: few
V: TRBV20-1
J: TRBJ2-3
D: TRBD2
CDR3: CSARDRIAGADTQYF
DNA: TGCAGTGCTAGAGATCGGATAGCGGGAGCAGATACGCAGTATTTT

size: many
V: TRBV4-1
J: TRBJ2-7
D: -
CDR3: CASSQGTGVILEQYF
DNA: TGCGCCAGCAGCCAAGGGACGGGCGTAATTCTTGAGCAGTACTTC

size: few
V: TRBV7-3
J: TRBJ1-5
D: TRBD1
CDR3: CASSTGVNQPQHF
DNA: TGTGCCAGCAGCACAGGGGTGAATCAGCCCCAGCATTTT